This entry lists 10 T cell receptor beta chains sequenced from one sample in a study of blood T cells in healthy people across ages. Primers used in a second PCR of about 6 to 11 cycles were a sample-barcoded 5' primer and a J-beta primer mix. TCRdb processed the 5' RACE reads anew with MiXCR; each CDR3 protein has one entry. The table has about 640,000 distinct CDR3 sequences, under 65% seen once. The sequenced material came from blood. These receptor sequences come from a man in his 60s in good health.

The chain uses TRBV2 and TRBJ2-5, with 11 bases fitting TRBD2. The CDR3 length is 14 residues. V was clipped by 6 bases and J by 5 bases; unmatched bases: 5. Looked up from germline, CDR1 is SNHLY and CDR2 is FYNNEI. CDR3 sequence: CASRALAGAETQYF. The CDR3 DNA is TGTGCCAGCAGGGCACTAGCGGGGGCGGAGACCCAGTACTTC.

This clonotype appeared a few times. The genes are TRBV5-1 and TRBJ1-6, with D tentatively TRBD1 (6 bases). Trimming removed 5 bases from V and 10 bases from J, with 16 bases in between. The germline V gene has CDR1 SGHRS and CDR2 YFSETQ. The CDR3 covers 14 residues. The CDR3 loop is CASRIEGGYSPLHF. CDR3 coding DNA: TGCGCCAGCAGGATTGAGGGGGGTTACTCACCCCTCCACTTT.

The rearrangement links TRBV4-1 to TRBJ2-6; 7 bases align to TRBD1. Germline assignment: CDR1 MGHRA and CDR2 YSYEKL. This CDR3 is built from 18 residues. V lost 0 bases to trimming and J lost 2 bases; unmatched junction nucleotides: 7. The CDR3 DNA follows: TGCGCCAGCAGCCAAGATGGGACAGCCACCGCTGGGGCCAACGTCCTGACTTTC. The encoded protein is CASSQDGTATAGANVLTF.

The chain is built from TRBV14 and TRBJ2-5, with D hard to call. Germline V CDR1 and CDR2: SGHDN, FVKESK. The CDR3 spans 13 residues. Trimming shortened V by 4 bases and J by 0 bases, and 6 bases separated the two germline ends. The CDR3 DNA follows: TGTGCCAGCAGCCGGATGTACCAAGAGACCCAGTACTTC. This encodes CASSRMYQETQYF.

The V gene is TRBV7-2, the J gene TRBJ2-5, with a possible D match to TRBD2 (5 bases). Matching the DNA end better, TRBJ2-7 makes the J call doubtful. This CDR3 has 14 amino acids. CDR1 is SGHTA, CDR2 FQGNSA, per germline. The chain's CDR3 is CASSHSGMGYEQYF. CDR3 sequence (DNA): TGTGCCAGCAGCCACTCCGGGATGGGGTACGAGCAGTACTTC.

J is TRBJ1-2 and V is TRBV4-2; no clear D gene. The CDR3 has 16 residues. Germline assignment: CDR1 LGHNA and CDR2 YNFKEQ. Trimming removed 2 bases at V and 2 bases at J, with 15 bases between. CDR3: CASSQTIRQDNYGYTF. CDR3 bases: TGTGCCAGCAGCCAAACTATTCGGCAGGACAACTATGGCTACACCTTC.

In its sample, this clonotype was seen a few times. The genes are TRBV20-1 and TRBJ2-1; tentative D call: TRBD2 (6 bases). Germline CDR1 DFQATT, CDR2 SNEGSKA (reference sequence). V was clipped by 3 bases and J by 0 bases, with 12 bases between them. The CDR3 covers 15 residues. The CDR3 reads CSARASVSSYNEQFF. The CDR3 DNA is TGCAGTGCTAGGGCTAGCGTTAGCTCCTACAATGAGCAGTTCTTC.

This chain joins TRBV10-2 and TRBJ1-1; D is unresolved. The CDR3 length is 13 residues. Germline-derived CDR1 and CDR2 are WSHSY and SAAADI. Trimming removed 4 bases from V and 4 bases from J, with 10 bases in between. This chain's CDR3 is CASSASLGTEAFF. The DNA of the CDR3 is TGCGCCAGCAGTGCCTCGTTGGGCACTGAAGCTTTCTTT.

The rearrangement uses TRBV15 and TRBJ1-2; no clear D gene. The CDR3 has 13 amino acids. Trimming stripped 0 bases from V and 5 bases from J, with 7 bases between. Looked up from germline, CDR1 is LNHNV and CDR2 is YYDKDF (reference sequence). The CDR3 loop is CATSRDGPYGYTF. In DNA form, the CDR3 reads TGTGCCACCAGCAGAGACGGCCCTTATGGCTACACCTTC. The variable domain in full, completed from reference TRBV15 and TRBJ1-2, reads DAMVIQNPRYQVTQFGKPVTLSCSQTLNHNVMYWYQQKSSQAPKLLFHYYDKDFNNEADTPDNFQSRRPNTSFCFLDIRSPGLGDTAMYLCATSRDGPYGYTFGSGTRLTVV.

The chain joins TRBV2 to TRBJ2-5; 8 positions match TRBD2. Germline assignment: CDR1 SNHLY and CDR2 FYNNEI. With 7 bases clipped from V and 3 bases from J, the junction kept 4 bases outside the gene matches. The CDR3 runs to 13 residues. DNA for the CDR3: TGTGCCAGCACCGGGACTAGAAAAGAGACCCAGTACTTC. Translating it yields CASTGTRKETQYF.